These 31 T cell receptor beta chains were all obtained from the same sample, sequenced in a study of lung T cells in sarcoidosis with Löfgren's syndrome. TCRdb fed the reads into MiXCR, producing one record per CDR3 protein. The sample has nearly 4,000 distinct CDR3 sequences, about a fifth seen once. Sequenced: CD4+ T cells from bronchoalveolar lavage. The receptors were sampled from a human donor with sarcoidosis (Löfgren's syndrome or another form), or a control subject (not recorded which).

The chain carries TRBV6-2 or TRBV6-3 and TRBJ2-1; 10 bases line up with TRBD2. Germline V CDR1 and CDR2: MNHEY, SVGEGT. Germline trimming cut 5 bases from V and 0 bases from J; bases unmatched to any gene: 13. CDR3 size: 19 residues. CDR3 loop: CASSHSAGTSESSYNEQFF. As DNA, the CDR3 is TGTGCCAGCAGTCATTCCGCCGGGACTAGCGAGAGCTCCTACAATGAGCAGTTCTTC.

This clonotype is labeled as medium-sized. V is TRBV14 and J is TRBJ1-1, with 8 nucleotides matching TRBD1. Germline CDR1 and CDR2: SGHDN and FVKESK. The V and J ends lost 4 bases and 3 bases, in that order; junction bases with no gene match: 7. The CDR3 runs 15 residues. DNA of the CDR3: TGTGCCAGCAGCCGCCTCGGACAGGGAGACACTGAAGCTTTCTTT. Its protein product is CASSRLGQGDTEAFF.

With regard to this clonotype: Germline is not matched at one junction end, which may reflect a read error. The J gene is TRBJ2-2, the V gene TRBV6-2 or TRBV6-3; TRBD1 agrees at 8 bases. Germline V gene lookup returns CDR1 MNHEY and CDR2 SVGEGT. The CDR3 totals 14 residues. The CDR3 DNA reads TGTGCCAGCAGGTCGCAGGGGGCCGGCGGAGAGCTGCTTTTT. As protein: CASRSQGAGGELLF.

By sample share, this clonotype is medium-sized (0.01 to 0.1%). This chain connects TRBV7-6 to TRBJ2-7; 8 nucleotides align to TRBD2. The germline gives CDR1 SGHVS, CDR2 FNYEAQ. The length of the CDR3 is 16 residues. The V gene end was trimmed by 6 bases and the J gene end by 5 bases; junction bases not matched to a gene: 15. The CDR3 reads CASSPMALADFNEQYF. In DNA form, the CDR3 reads TGTGCCAGCAGTCCAATGGCACTAGCGGACTTCAACGAGCAGTACTTC.

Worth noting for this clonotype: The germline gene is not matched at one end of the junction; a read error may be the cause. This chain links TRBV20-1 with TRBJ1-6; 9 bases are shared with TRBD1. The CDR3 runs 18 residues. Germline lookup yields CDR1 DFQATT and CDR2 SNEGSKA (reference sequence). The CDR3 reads CGARDPGQGYFYNSPLHF. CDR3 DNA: TGCGGTGCTAGAGATCCGGGACAGGGTTACTTCTATAATTCACCCCTCCACTTT.

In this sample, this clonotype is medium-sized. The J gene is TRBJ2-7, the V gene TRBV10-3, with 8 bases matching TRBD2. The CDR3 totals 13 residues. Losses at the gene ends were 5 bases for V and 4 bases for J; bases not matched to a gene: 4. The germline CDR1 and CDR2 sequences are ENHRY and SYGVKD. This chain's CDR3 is CAISLGGVYEQYF. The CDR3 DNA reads TGTGCCATCAGTCTCGGGGGGGTATACGAGCAGTACTTC.

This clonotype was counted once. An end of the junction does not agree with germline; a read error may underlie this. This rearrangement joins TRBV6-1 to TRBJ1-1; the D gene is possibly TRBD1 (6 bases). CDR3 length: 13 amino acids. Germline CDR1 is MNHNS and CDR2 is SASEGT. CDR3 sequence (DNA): TGTGCCTCCACCGAACAGGGCATCAGTGAAGCTCTCTTT. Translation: CASTEQGISEALF.

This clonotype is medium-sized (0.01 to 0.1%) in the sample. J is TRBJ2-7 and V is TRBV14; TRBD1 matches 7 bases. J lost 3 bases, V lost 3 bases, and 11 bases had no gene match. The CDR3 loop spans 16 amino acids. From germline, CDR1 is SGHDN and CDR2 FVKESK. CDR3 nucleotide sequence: TGTGCCAGCAGCCACTCCCCCGGGACAGACTTCTACGAGCAGTACTTC. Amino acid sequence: CASSHSPGTDFYEQYF.

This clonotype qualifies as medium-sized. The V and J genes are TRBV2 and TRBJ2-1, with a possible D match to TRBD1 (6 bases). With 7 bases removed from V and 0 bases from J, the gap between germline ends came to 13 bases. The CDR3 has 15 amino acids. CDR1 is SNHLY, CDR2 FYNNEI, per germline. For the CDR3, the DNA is TGTGCCAGCAAAGCAGGGGAACTCTCCTACAATGAGCAGTTCTTC. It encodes CASKAGELSYNEQFF.

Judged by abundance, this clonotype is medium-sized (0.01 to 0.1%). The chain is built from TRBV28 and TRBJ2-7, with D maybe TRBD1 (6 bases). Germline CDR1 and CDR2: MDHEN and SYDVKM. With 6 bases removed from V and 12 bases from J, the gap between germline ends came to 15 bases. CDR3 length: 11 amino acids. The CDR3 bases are TGTGCCAGCAGGCTCTACAGGGATTGGTACGTC. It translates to CASRLYRDWYV.

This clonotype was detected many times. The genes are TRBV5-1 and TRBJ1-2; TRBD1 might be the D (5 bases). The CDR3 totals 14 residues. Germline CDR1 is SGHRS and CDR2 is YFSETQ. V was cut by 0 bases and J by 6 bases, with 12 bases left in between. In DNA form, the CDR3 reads TGCGCCAGCAGCTTGGACGGGACCATGGATGGCTACACCTTC. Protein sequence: CASSLDGTMDGYTF.

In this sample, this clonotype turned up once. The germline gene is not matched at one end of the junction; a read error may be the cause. This chain's CDR3 is CASSSSGDERNGQYF. In DNA form, the CDR3 reads TGTGCCAGTAGCTCCTCCGGCGACGAGAGGAACGGGCAGTACTTC. The rearrangement uses TRBV7-9 and TRBJ2-7; D gene uncertain. The CDR3 has 15 residues. From germline, CDR1 is SEHNR and CDR2 FQNEAQ (reference sequence). The whole variable domain, filled in from reference TRBV7-9 and TRBJ2-7, reads DTGVSQNPRHKITKRGQNVTFRCDPISEHNRLYWYRQTLGQGPEFLTYFQNEAQLEKSRLLSDRFSAERPKGSFSTLEIQRTEQGDSAMYLCASSSSGDERNGQYFGPGTRLTVT.

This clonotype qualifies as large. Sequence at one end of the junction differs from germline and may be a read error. Here the CDR3 reads CASREAGVRGYTQYF. In DNA form, the CDR3 reads TGTGCCAGCAGGGAAGCGGGAGTCAGGGGATATACGCAGTATTTT. The J gene is TRBJ2-3, the V gene TRBV6-1; 8 nucleotides agree with TRBD2. Germline CDR1 reads MNHNS; CDR2 reads SASEGT. CDR3 size: 15 residues.

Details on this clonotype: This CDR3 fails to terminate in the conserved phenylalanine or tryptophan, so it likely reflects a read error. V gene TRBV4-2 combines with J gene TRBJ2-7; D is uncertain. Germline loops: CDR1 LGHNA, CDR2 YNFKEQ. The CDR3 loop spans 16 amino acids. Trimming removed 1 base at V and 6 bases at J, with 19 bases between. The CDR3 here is CASSQGATTGLAEQYL. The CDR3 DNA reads TGTGCCAGCAGCCAAGGGGCTACCACTGGGCTCGCCGAGCAGTACCTC.

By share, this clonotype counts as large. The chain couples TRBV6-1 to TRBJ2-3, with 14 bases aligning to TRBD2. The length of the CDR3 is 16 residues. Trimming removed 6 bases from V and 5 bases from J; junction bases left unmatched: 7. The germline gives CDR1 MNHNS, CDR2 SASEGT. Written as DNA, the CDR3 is TGTGCCAGCAGGAGAGGGACTAGCGGGAGTGGAGATACGCAGTATTTT. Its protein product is CASRRGTSGSGDTQYF.

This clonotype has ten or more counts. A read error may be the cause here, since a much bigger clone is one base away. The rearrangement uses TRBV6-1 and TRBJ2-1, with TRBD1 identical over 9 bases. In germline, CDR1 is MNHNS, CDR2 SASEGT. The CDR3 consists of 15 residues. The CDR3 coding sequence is TGTGCCAGCAGTTTGGGACAGGGTGTGTACAATGAGCAGTCCTTC. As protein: CASSLGQGVYNEQSF.

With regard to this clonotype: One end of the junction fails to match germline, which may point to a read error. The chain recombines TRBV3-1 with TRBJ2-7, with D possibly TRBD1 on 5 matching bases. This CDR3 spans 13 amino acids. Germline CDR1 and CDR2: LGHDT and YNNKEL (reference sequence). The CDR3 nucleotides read TGTGCTAGCAGCCAGCCCCCTTTGGACAAGCAGTACTTC. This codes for CASSQPPLDKQYF.

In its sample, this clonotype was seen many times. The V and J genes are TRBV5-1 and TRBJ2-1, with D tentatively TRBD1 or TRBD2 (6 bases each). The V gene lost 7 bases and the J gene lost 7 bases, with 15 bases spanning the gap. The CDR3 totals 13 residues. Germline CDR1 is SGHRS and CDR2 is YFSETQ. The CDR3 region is CASRDLRGNEQFF. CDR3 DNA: TGCGCCAGCCGGGACTTGAGGGGGAATGAGCAGTTCTTC.

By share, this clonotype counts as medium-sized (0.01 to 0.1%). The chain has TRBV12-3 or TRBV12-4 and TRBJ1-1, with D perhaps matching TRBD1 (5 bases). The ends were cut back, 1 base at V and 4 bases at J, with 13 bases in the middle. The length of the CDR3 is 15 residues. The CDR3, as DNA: TGTGCCAGCAGTTTAGGGGGGGGTGGAGCCACTGAAGCTTTCTTT. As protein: CASSLGGGGATEAFF.

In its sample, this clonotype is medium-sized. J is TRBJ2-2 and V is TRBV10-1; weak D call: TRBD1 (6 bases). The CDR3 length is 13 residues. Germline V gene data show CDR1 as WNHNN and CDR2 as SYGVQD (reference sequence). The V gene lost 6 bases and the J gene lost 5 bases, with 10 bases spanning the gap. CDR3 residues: CASRQGTTGELFF. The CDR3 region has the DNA TGCGCCAGCAGACAGGGAACTACCGGGGAGCTGTTTTTT.

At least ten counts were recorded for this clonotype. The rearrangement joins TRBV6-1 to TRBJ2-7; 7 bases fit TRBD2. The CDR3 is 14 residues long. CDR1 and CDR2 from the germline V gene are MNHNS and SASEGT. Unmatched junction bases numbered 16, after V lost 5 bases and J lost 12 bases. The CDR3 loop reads CASSPVGTNRFGYF. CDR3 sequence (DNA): TGTGCCAGCAGTCCCGTTGGGACTAACCGTTTCGGGTACTTC.

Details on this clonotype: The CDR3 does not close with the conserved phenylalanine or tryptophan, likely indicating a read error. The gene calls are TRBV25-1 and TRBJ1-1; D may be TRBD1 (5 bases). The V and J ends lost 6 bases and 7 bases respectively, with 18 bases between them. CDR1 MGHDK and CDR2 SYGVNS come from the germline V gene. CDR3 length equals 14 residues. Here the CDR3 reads CASSPPQGGIEAFL. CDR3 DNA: TGTGCCAGCAGCCCCCCCCAGGGAGGCATTGAAGCTTTCCTT.

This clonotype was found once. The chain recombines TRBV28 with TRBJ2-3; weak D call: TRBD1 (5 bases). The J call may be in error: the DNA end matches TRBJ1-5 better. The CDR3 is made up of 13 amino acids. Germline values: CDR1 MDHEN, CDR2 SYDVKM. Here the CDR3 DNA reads TGTGCCAGTACGGACGGGGGTACAGATACGCAGCATTTT. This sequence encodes CASTDGGTDTQHF.

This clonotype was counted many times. This CDR3 reads CASRDPGHRLGVYTF. The CDR3 bases are TGTGCCAGCAGGGACCCGGGACATCGGTTGGGGGTCTACACCTTC. This chain uses TRBV2 with TRBJ1-2, with D possibly being TRBD1 (6 bases). CDR1 is SNHLY and CDR2 is FYNNEI in the germline V gene. The CDR3 is 15 amino acids. The V gene lost 6 bases and the J gene lost 10 bases, with 24 bases spanning the gap.

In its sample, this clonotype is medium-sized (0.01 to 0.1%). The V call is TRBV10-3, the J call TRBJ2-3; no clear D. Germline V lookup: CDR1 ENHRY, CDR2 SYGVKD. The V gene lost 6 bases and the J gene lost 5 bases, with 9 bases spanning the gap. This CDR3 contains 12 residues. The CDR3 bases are TGTGCCATCAGCCTAGACGGAGATACGCAGTATTTT. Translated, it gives CAISLDGDTQYF.

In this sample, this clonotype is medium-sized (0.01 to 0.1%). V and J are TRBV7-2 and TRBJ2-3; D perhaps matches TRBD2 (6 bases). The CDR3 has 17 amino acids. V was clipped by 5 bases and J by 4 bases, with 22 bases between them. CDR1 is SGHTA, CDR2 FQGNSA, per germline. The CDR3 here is CASSQTGLSLGADTQYF. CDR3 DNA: TGTGCCAGCAGCCAGACGGGACTCTCATTGGGGGCAGATACGCAGTATTTT.

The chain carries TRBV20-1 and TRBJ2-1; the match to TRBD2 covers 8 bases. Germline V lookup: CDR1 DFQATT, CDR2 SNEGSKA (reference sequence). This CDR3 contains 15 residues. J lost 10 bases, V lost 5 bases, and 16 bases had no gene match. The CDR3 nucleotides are TGCAGTGCTGGGTCCCGGACTAGCTGGCGGCTGGAGCAGTTCTTC. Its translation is CSAGSRTSWRLEQFF.

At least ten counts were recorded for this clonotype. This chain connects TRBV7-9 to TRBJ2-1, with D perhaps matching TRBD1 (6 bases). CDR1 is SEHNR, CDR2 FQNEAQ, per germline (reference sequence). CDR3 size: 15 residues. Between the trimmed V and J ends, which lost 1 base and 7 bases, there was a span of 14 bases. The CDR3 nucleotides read TGTGCCAGCAGCTTAGGAGTAGGGGGAATGAATGAGCAGTTCTTC. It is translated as CASSLGVGGMNEQFF.

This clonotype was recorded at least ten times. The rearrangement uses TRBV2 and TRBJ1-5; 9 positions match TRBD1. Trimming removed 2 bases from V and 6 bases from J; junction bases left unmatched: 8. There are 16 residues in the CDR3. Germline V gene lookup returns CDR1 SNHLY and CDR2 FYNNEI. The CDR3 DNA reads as TGTGCCAGCAGTGAACGACGGGGGACAGGGCGTCAGCCCCAGCATTTT. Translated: CASSERRGTGRQPQHF. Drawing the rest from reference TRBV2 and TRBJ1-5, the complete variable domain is EPEVTQTPSHQVTQMGQEVILRCVPISNHLYFYWYRQILGQKVEFLVSFYNNEISEKSEIFDDQFSVERPDGSNFTLKIRSTKLEDSAMYFCASSERRGTGRQPQHFGDGTRLSIL.

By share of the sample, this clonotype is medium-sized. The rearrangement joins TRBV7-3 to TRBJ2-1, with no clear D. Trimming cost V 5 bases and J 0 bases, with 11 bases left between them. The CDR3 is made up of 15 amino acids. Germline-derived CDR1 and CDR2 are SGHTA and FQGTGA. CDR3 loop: CASSKGVSSYNEQFF. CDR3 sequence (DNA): TGTGCCAGCAGCAAGGGCGTGAGCTCCTACAATGAGCAGTTCTTC.

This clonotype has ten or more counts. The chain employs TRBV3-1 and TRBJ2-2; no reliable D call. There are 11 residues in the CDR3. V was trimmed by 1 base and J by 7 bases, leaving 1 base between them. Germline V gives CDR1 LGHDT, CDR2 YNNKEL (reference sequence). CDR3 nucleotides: TGTGCCAGCAGCCAAGGCGGGGAGCTGTTTTTT. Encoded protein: CASSQGGELFF.